Listed here is a single TCR beta chain. Its antigen is not known. The sample has other DNA sequences that encode this CDR3 too. This entry comes from a study of OX40 agonist ivuxolimab in advanced cancers. Study details: Ivuxolimab doses were 0.01, 0.1, 0.3, 1.5, 3 or 10 mg/kg every 2 weeks. Three patients got partial responses; one had hepatocellular carcinoma and two had cutaneous melanoma. Regarding the study as a whole: CD8+ T cells (on average) carried more expanded clones than CD4+ T cells.

TCRdb's copy holds only in-frame clones and misses some; the assay was immunoSEQ multiplex PCR. The sample shows 70,000 to 80,000 clones, roughly 90% of them seen only once. This CDR3 spans 15 amino acids. The ends lost 3 bases at V and 2 bases at J; junction bases unmatched: 5. The germline V gene has CDR1 KGHSH and CDR2 LQKENI. The source was CD4+ or CD8+ T cells sorted from blood, collected in a trial of the OX40 agonist ivuxolimab. This chain links TRBV18 with TRBJ1-1, with 8 bases lining up with TRBD1. The source of this sequence is an adult with an advanced solid tumor such as melanoma, head and neck, liver or kidney cancer. The chain's CDR3 is CASSPRQGANTEAFF. The DNA for the CDR3 is TGTGCCAGCTCACCCCGCCAGGGGGCCAACACTGAAGCTTTCTTT. Complete variable domain (other parts from reference TRBV18 and TRBJ1-1): NAGVMQNPRHLVRRRGQEARLRCSPMKGHSHVYWYRQLPEEGLKFMVYLQKENIIDESGMPKERFSAEFPKEGPSILRIQQVVRGDSAAYFCASSPRQGANTEAFFGQGTRLTVV.